This TCR beta chain was observed in a study of T cells after yellow fever vaccination. General study findings and limits: Secondary responses were weaker yet peaked faster, day 5 versus 15. At about 97% for CD4 and 70% to 90% for CD8, most primary-vaccination clones showed up again after the booster.

Germline-derived CDR1 and CDR2 are MGHRA and YSYEKL. The CDR3 length is 17 residues. Trimming removed 0 bases at V and 0 bases at J, with 12 bases between. With respect to this clonotype: Its cognate antigen is unknown.

Conversion of TCR transcripts into cDNA relied on 5'RACE template switching, which added a universal primer site and UMIs. MiXCR, applied by TCRdb to the 5' RACE reads, yields one record per CDR3 protein. This sample has some 240,000 distinct CDR3 sequences; 5.2% occur once, and the top ten carry roughly 3.3%. The chain employs TRBV4-1 and TRBJ1-3; no definite D call. This TCR was recovered from a man aged 18 to 35 who received the YFV17D yellow fever vaccine. The sample was CD4+ T cells sorted from PBMCs, taken on the day of the yellow fever booster vaccination. Here the CDR3 reads CASSQERVGLSGNTIYF. The CDR3 region has the DNA TGCGCCAGCAGCCAAGAGCGGGTGGGCCTCTCTGGAAACACCATATATTTT.